The text below deals with one TCR beta chain. Samples came from healthy bone marrow donors. These data originate in a study of cytomegalovirus exposure and HLA in healthy donors. The PCR was carried out with 60 Vbeta primers and 13 Jbeta primers. Method: immunoSEQ multiplex PCR; TCRdb's copy keeps in-frame clones and lacks some. The data show 150,000 to 200,000 clones, 80% seen once. This CDR3 has 15 amino acids. V was clipped by 4 bases and J by 1 base, with 13 bases between them. Germline V gene data show CDR1 as SGHDN and CDR2 as FVKESK. The chain employs TRBV14 and TRBJ1-2, with D perhaps TRBD1 (5 bases). This clonotype originated in a woman between 45 and 65 years old in good health and CMV-seropositive. The sequenced sample consisted of PBMCs. The DNA of the CDR3 is TGTGCCAGCAGCCCAGGGTTATCAGATAACTATGGCTACACCTTC. It encodes CASSPGLSDNYGYTF.